This T cell receptor beta chain was obtained from a study of blood T cell repertoires in COVID-19. The overall study: Sample material is recorded as cDNA or gDNA derived from T cells, B-cell-depleted T cells, or PBMCs.

Germline CDR1 is MDHEN and CDR2 is SYDVKM. The CDR3 contains 16 residues. The J segment lost 0 bases and the V segment lost 6 bases, leaving 7 bases of the junction unmatched. As processed by the authors: Cell counts per sample came from amplifying reference gene primers. The repertoire was sequenced with immunoSEQ multiplex PCR; TCRdb's copy has only in-frame clones and lacks some. V and J calls and clone size are given by that table; D and trimming were obtained from the DNA. This table has 350,000 or so clones, 80% to 90% appearing once. The V call is TRBV28, the J call TRBJ1-1, with TRBD1 matching 10 bases. The clonotype originates from a middle-aged woman with acute COVID-19. Material for sequencing was PBMCs or T cells enriched from blood (not recorded which). The CDR3 sequence: CASRETGGVMNTEAFF. CDR3 DNA sequence: TGTGCCAGCAGAGAGACAGGGGGCGTGATGAACACTGAAGCTTTCTTT.